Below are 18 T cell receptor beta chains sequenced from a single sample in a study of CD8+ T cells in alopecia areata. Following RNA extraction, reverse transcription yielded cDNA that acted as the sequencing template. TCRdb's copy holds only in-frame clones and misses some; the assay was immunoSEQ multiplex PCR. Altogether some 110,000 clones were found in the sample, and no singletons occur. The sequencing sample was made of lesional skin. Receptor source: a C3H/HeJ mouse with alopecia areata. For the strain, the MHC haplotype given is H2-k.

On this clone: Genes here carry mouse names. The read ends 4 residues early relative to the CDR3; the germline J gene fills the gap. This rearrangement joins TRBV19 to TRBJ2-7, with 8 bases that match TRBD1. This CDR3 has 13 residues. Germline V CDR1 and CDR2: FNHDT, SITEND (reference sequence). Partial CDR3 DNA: TGTGCCAGCAGAACCGGGACAGGATAT. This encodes CASRTGTGY. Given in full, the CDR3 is CASRTGTGYEQYF.

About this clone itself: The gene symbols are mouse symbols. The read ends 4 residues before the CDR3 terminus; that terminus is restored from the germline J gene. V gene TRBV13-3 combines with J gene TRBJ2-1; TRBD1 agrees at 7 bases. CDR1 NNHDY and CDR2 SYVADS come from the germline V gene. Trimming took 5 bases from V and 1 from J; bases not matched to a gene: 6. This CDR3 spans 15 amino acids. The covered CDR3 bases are TGTGCCAGCAGCCCAGACAGGGAGAACTATGCT. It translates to CASSPDRENYA. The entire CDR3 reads CASSPDRENYAEQFF.

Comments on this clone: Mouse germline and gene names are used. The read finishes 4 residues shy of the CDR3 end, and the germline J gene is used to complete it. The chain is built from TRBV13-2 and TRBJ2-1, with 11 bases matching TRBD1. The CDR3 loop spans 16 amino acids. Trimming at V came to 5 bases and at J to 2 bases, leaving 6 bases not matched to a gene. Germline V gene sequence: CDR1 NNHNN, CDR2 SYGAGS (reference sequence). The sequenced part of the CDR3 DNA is TGTGCCAGCGGCTTGCGGGACAGGGGGGACTATGCT. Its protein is CASGLRDRGDYA. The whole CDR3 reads CASGLRDRGDYAEQFF.

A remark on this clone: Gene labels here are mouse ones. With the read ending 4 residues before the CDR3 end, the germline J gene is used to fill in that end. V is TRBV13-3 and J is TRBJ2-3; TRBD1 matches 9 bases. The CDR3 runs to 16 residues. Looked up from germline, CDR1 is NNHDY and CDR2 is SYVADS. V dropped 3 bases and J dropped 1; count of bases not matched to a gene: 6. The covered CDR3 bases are TGTGCCAGCAGTGGCTTCCGGGACAGGGGTGCAGAA. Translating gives CASSGFRDRGAE. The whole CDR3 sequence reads CASSGFRDRGAETLYF.

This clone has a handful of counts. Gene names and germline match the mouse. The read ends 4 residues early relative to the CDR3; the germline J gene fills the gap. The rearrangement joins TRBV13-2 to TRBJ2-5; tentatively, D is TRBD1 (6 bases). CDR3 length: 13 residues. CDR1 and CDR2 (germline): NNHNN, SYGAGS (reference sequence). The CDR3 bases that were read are TGTGCCAGCGGTGAACAGGGAGAAGAC. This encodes CASGEQGED. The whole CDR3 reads CASGEQGEDTQYF.

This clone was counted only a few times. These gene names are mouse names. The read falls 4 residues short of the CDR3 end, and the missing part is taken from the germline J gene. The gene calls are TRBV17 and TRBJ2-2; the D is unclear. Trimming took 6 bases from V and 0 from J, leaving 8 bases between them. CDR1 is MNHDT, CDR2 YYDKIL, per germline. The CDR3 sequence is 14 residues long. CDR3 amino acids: CASSLSANTGQLYF. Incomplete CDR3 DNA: TGTGCTAGCAGCCTCAGTGCAAACACCGGG.

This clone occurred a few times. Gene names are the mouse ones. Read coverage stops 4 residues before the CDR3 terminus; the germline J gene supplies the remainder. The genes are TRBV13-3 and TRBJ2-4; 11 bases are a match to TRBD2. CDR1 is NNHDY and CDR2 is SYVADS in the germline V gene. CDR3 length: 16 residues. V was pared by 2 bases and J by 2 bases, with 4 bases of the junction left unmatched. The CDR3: CASSDWTGGYQNTLYF. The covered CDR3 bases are TGTGCCAGCAGTGACTGGACTGGGGGGTATCAAAAC.

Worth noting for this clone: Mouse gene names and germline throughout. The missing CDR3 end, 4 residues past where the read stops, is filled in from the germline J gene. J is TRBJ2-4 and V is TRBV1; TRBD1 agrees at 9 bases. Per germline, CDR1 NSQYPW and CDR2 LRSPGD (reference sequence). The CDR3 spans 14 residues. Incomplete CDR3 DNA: TGCACCTGCAGTGGCGGGACAGGGAAAAAC. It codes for CTCSGGTGKN. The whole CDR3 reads CTCSGGTGKNTLYF.

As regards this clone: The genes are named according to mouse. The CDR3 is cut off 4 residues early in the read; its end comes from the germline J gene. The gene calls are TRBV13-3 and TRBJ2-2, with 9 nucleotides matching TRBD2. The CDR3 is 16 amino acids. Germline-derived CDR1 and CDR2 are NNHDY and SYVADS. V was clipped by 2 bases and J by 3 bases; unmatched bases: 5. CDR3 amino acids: CASSELGGEDTGQLYF. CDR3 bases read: TGTGCCAGCAGTGAACTGGGGGGAGAGGACACCGGG.

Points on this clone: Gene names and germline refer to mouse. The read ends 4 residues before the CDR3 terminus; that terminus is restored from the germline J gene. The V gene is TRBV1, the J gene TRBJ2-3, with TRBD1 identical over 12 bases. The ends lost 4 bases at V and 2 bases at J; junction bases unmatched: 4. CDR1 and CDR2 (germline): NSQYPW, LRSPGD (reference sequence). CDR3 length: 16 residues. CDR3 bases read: TGCACCTGCAGTGATCGGGACAGGGGGCTTGCAGAA. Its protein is CTCSDRDRGLAE. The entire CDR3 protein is CTCSDRDRGLAETLYF.

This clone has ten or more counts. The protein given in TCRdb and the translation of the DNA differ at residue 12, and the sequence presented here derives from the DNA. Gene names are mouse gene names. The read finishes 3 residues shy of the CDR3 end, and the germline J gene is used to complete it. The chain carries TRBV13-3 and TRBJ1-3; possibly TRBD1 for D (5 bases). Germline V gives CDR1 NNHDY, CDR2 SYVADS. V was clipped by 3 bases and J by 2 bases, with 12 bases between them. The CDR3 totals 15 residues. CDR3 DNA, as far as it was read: TGTGCCAGCAGTGTCCTCAGGGATCCTGGAAATACG. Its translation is CASSVLRDPGNT. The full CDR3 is CASSVLRDPGNTLYF. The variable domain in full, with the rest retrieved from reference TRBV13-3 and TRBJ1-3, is EAAVTQSPRSKVAVTGGKVTLSCHQTNNHDYMYWYRQDTGHGLRLIHYSYVADSTEKGDIPDGYKASRPSQENFSLILELASLSQTAVYFCASSVLRDPGNTLYFGEGSRLIVV.

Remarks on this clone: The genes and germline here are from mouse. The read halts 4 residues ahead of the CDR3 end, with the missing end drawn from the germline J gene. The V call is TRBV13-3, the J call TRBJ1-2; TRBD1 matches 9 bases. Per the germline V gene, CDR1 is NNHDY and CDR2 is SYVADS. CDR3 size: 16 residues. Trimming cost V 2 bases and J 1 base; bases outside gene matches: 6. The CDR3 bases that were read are TGTGCCAGCAGTGAACAGGGGGCACGGGTAAACTCC. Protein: CASSEQGARVNS. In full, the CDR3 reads CASSEQGARVNSDYTF.

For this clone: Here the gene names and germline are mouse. The DNA read from the CDR3 is TGCACCTGCAGTGGGGACAGGGCCGACACA. It yields the protein CTCSGDRADT. The whole CDR3 reads CTCSGDRADTEVFF. The chain employs TRBV1 and TRBJ1-1, with TRBD1 matching 9 bases. The read terminates 4 residues ahead of where the CDR3 ends, so the germline J gene completes it. CDR1 and CDR2 from the germline V gene are NSQYPW and LRSPGD (reference sequence). The trim removed 4 bases at V and 3 bases at J, leaving 3 bases unmatched. This CDR3 comprises 14 residues.

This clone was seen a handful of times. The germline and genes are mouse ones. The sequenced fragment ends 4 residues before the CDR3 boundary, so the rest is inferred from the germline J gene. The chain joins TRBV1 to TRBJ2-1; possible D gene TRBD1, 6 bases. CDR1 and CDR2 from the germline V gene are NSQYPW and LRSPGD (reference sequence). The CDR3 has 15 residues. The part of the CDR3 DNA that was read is TGCACCTGCAGTGCAGATCGAACAGGGACGGCT. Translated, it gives CTCSADRTGTA. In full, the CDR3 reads CTCSADRTGTAEQFF.

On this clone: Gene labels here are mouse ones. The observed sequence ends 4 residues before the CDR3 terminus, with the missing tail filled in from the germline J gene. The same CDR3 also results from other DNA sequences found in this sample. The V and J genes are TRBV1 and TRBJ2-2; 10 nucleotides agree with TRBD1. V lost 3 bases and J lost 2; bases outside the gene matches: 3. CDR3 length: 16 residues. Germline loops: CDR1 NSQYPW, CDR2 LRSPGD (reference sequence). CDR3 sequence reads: CTCSAGGQGNTGQLYF. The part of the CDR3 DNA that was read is TGCACCTGCAGTGCTGGGGGACAGGGGAACACCGGG. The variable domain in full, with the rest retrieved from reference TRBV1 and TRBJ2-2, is VTLLEQNPRWRLVPRGQAVNLRCILKNSQYPWMSWYQQDLQKQLQWLFTLRSPGDKEVKSLPGADYLATRVTDTELRLQVANMSQGRTLYCTCSAGGQGNTGQLYFGEGSKLTVL.

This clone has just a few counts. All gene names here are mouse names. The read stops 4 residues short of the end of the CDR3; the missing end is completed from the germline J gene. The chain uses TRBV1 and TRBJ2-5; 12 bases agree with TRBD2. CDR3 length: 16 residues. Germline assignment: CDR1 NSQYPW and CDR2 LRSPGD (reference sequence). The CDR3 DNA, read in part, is TGCACCTGCAGTTTTCGTCCCGGGACTGGGGGGGAC. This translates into CTCSFRPGTGGD. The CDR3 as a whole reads CTCSFRPGTGGDTQYF.

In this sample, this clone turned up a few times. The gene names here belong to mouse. CDR3 in amino acids: CTCSAASGGYEQYF. The CDR3 DNA, read in part, is TGCACCTGCAGTGCAGCTTCTGGGGGCTAT. The genes are TRBV1 and TRBJ2-7; 7 nucleotides agree with TRBD2. The CDR3 end falls 4 residues outside the read, so it is completed with the germline J gene. This CDR3 comprises 14 residues. The junction had 3 bases not matched to a gene; V was cut back by 1 base and J by 3 bases. Looked up from germline, CDR1 is NSQYPW and CDR2 is LRSPGD (reference sequence).

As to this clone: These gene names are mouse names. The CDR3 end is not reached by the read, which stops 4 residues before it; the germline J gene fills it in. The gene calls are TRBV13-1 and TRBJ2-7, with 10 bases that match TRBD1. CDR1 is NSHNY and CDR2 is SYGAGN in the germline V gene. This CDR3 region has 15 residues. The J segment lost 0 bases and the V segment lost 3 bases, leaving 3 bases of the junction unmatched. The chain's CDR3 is CASSGDRGLSYEQYF. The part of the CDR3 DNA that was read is TGTGCCAGCAGTGGTGACAGGGGGCTCTCCTAT.